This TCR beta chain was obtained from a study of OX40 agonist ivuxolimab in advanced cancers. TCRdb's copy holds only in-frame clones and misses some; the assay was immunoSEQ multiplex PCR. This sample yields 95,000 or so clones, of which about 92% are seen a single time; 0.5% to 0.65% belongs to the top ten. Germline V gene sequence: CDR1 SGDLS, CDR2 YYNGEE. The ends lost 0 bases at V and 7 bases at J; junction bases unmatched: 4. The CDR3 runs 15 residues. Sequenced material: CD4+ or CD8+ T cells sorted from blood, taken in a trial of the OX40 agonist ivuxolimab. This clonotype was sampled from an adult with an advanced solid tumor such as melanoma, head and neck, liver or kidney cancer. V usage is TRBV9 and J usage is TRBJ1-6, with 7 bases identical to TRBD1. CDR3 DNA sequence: TGTGCCAGCAGCGTAGGTACAGGGGACAATTCACCCCTCCACTTT. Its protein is CASSVGTGDNSPLHF.